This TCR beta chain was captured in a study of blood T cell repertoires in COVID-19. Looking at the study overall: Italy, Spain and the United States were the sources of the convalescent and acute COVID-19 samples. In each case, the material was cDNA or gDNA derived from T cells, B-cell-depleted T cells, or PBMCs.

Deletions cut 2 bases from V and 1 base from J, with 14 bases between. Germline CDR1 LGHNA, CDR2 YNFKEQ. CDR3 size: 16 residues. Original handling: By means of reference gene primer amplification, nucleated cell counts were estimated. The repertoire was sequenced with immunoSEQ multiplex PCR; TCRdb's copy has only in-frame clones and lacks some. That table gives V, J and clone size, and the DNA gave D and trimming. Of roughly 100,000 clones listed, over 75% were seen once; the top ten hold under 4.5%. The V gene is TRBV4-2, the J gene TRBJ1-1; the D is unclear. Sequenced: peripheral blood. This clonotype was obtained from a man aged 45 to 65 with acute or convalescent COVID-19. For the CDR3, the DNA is TGTGCCAGCAGCCAAAATCCAGGCCAGACGAACACTGAAGCTTTCTTT. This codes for CASSQNPGQTNTEAFF.